The 5 T cell receptor beta chains given below trace back to one sample, sequenced in a study of OX40 agonist ivuxolimab in advanced cancers. The method was the immunoSEQ multiplex PCR assay. The immuneACCESS repertoire file appears here via TCRdb, limited to in-frame rearrangements. These files lack a portion of the clones; in checked studies, under half of the deficit traces to unresolved V genes, and the cause of the others is not known. This sample holds about 95,000 clones; approximately 92% were observed only once. Together, the top ten hold approximately 0.35% of the sample. The source material was CD4+ or CD8+ T cells sorted from blood, sampled in a trial of the OX40 agonist ivuxolimab. The receptors stem from an adult with an advanced solid tumor such as melanoma, head and neck, liver or kidney cancer.

The J gene is TRBJ1-5, the V gene TRBV9, with D uncertain. This CDR3 comprises 19 residues. V shed 0 bases and J shed 0 bases, with 19 bases lying between them. Germline-derived CDR1 and CDR2 are SGDLS and YYNGEE. CDR3 sequence reads: CASSVEGQSFWDSNQPQHF. DNA for the CDR3: TGTGCCAGCAGCGTAGAGGGTCAGTCGTTCTGGGATAGCAATCAGCCCCAGCATTTT. Using reference TRBV9 and TRBJ1-5 for the parts outside the CDR3, the full variable domain is DSGVTQTPKHLITATGQRVTLRCSPRSGDLSVYWYQQSLDQGLQFLIQYYNGEERAKGNILERFSAQQFPDLHSELNLSSLELGDSALYFCASSVEGQSFWDSNQPQHFGDGTRLSIL.

The genes are TRBV7-6 and TRBJ2-7, with 14 bases matching TRBD2. The CDR3 is 15 amino acids. V shed 5 bases and J 5 bases; nucleotides not matched to a gene: 5. Per the germline V gene, CDR1 is SGHVS and CDR2 is FNYEAQ. The CDR3: CASSPRLAGGHEQYF. CDR3 in DNA: TGTGCCAGCAGCCCCCGACTAGCGGGAGGGCACGAGCAGTACTTC.

The V and J genes are TRBV19 and TRBJ1-2; D is unclear. The V gene lost 7 bases and the J gene lost 2 bases, with 8 bases spanning the gap. The CDR3 loop spans 12 amino acids. The germline V gene encodes CDR1 LNHDA and CDR2 SQIVND (reference sequence). This chain's CDR3 is CASKEGNYGYTF. CDR3 sequence (DNA): TGTGCCAGTAAAGAGGGAAACTATGGCTACACCTTC.

The rearrangement joins TRBV29-1 to TRBJ2-7; 11 bases are a match to TRBD1. CDR1 is SQVTM and CDR2 is ANQGSEA in the germline V gene. This CDR3 comprises 14 residues. The CDR3 nucleotides read TGCAGTGCGCGAGGGACAGGGGGTTTCTACGAGCAGTACTTC. Translation: CSARGTGGFYEQYF.

This clone came up a few times. The chain couples TRBV19 to TRBJ1-6; no clear D. Germline assignment: CDR1 LNHDA and CDR2 SQIVND (reference sequence). The CDR3 is 13 residues long. The ends were cut back, 9 bases at V and 7 bases at J, with 13 bases in the middle. CDR3 amino acids: CASRYDLNSPLHF. CDR3 nucleotide sequence: TGTGCCAGCCGGTACGACTTGAATTCACCCCTCCACTTT.